The following is a TCR beta chain sequence with its context. The entry originates in a study of blood T cell repertoires in COVID-19. Repertoires were generated with immunoSEQ multiplex PCR, while TCRdb's copy carries only in-frame clones and drops some. The data show tens of thousands of clones, over 75% seen once. Material: peripheral blood. The source is a man aged 60 to 75 with acute or convalescent COVID-19.

CDR3 nucleotides: TGTGCCAGCAGTGAAGCGCCTAGCGGGAGAAGCCAAGAGACCCAGTACTTC. This sequence encodes CASSEAPSGRSQETQYF. The chain couples TRBV6-1 to TRBJ2-5, with TRBD2 matching over 10 bases. The CDR3 length is 17 residues. Germline trimming cut 0 bases from V and 1 base from J; bases unmatched to any gene: 5. Germline CDR1 and CDR2: MNHNS and SASEGT.